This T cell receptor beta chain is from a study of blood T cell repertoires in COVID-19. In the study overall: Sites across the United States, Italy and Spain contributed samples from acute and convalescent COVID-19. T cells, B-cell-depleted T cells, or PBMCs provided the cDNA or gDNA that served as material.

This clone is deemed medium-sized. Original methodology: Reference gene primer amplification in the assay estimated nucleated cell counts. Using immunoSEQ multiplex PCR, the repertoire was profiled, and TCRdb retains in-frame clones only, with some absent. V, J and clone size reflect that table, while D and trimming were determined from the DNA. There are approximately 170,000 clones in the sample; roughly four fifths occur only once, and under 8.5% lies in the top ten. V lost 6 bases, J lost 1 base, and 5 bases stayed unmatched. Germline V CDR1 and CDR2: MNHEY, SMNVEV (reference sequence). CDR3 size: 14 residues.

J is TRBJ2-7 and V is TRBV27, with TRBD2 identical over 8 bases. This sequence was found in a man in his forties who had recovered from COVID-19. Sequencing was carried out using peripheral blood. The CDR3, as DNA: TGTGCCAGCAGGGCGGGAGGTAATTCCTACGAGCAGTACTTC. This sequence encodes CASRAGGNSYEQYF.